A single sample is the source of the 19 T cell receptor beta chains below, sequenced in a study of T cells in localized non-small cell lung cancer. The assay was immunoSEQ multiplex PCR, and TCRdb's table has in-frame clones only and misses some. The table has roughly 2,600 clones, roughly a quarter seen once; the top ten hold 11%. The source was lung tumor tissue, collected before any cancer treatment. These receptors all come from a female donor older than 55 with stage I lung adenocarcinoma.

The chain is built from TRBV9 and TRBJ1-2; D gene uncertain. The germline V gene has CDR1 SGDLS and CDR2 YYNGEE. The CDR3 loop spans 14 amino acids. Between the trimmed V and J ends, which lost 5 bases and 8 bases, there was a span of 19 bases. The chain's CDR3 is CASSEPPQAGGYTF. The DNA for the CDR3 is TGTGCCAGCAGTGAACCCCCCCAGGCTGGGGGCTACACCTTC.

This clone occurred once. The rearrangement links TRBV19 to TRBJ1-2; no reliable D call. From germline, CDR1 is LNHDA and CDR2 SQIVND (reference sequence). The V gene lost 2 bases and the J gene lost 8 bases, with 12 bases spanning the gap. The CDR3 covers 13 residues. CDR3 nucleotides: TGTGCCAGTAGTATAAGGCAGCGGGGAGGCTACACCTTC. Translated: CASSIRQRGGYTF.

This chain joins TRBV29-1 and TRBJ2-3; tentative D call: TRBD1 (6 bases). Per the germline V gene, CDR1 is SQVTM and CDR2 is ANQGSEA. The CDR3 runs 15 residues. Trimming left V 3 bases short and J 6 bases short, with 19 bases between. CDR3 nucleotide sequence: TGCAGCGTTGACAGGGGCCAAGTAGCACAGGATACGCAGTATTTT. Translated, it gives CSVDRGQVAQDTQYF.

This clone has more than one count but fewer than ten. CDR3 in amino acids: CASSERAGESTDTQYF. CDR3 bases: TGTGCCAGCAGTGAAAGAGCGGGGGAGAGCACAGATACGCAGTATTTT. This chain connects TRBV9 to TRBJ2-3; 8 bases map to TRBD2. V shed 5 bases and J 0 bases; nucleotides not matched to a gene: 8. Germline V gene sequence: CDR1 SGDLS, CDR2 YYNGEE. The length of the CDR3 is 16 residues.

CDR3 region: CASSLLASSSTEAFF. CDR3 coding DNA: TGCGCCAGCAGCTTGCTCGCGTCGTCGAGCACTGAAGCTTTCTTT. This chain joins TRBV5-1 and TRBJ1-1, with D hard to call. The V end was cut by 1 base, the J end by 4 bases, with 14 bases between. Germline lookup yields CDR1 SGHRS and CDR2 YFSETQ. The CDR3 covers 15 residues.

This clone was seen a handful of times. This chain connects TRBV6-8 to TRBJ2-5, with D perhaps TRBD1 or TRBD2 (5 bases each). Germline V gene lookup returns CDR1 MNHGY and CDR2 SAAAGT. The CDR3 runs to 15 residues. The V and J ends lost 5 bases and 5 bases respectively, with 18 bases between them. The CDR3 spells CASSTGTVPGETQYF. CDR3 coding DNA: TGTGCCAGCAGTACCGGGACGGTTCCAGGGGAGACCCAGTACTTC.

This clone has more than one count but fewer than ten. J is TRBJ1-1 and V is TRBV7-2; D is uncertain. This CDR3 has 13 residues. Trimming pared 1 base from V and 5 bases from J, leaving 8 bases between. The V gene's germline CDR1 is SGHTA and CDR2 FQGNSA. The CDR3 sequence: CASSLGGLTEAFF. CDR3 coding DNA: TGTGCCAGCAGCTTAGGAGGACTTACTGAAGCTTTCTTT.

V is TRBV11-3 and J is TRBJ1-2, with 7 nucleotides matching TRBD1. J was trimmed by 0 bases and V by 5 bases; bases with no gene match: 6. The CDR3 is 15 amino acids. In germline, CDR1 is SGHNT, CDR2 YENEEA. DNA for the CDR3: TGTGCCAGCAGCGACTACAGGGGAGCTAACTATGGCTACACCTTC. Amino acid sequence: CASSDYRGANYGYTF.

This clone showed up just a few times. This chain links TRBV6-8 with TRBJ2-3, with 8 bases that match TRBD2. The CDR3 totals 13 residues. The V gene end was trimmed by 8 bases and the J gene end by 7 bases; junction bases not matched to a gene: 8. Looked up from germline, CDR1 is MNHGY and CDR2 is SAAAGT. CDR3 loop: CASETGGLNTQYF. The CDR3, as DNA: TGTGCCAGCGAAACGGGGGGGCTGAATACGCAGTATTTT.

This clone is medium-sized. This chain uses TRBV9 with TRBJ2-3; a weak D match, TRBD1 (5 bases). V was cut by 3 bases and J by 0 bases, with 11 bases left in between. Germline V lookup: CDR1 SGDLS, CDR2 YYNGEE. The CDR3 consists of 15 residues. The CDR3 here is CASSADSLSTDTQYF. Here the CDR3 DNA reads TGTGCCAGCAGCGCCGACAGCCTGAGCACAGATACGCAGTATTTT.

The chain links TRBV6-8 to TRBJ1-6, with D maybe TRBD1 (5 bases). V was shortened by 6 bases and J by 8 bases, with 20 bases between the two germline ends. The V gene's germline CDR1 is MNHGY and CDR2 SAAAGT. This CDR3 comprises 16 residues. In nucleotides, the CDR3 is TGTGCCAGCAGCCTCTCCGCCACAATGGGGCATTCACCCCTCCACTTT. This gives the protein CASSLSATMGHSPLHF.

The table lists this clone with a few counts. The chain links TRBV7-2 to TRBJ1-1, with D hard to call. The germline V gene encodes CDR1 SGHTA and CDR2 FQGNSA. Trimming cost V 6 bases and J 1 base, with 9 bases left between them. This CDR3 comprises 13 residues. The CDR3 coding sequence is TGTGCCAGCAGTCTCCTGGAGAACACTGAAGCTTTCTTT. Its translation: CASSLLENTEAFF.

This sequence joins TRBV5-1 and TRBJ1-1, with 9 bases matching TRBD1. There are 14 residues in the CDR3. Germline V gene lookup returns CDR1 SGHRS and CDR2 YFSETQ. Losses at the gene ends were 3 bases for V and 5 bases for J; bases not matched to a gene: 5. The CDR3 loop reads CASSWTGDRTEAFF. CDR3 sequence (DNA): TGCGCCAGCAGCTGGACAGGGGATAGGACTGAAGCTTTCTTT.

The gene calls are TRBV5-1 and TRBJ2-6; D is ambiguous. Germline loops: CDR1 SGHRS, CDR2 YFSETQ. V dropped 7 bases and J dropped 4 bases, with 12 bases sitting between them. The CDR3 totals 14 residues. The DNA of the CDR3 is TGCGCCAGCGGCGGTGTAGCCGGGGCCAACGTCCTGACTTTC. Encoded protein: CASGGVAGANVLTF.

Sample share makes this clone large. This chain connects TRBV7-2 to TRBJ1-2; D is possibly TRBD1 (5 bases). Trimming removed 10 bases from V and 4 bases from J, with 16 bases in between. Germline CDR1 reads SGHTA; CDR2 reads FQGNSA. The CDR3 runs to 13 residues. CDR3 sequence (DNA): TGTGCCACTAGGGATGGGGGAGGCTATGGCTACACCTTC. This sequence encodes CATRDGGGYGYTF.

The CDR3 here is CASSLWGNGELFF. For the CDR3, the DNA is TGTGCCAGCAGTTTATGGGGGAACGGGGAGCTGTTTTTT. The rearrangement joins TRBV6-8 to TRBJ2-2; D assignment may be TRBD1 or TRBD2 (5 bases each). CDR1 is MNHGY and CDR2 is SAAAGT in the germline V gene. V was clipped by 4 bases and J by 7 bases, with 10 bases between them. The CDR3 consists of 13 residues.

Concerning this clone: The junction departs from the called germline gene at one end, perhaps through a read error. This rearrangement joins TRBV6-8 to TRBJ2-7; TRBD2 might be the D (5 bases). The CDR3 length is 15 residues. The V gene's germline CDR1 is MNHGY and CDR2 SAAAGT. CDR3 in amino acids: CAISVLRGLTYEQYF. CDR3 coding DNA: TGTGCCATCAGTGTCTTAAGAGGGCTTACCTACGAGCAGTACTTC.

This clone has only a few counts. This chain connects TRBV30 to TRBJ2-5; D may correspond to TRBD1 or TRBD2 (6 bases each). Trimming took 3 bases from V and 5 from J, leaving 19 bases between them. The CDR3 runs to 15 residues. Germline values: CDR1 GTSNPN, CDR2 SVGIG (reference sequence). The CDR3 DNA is TGTGCCTGGAGCCAAACCGGGGGCGAGGGTGAGACCCAGTACTTC. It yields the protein CAWSQTGGEGETQYF.

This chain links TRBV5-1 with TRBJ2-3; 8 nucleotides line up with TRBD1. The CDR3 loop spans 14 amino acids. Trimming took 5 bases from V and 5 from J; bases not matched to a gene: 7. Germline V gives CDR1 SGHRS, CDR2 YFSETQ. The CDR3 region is CASRWTGREDTQYF. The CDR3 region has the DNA TGCGCCAGCAGGTGGACAGGGAGAGAAGATACGCAGTATTTT.